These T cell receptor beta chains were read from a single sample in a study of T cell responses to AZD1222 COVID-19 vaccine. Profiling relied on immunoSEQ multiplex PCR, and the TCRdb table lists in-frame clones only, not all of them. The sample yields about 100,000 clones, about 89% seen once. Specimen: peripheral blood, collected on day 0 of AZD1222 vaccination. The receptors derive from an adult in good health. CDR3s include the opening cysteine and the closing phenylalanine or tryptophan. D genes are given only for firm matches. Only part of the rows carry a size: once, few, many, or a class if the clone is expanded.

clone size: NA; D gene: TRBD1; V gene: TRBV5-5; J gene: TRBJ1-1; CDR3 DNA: TGTGCCAGCAGCTTGGGTTCTTCAGGGGGCTGGACTGAAGCTTTCTTT; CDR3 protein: CASSLGSSGGWTEAFF
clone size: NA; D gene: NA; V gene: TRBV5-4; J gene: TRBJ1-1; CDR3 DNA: TGTGCCAGCAGCTTGGCAGACCCGGGGGGAAAACGGGTGGCTGAAGCTTTCTTT; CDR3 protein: CASSLADPGGKRVAEAFF
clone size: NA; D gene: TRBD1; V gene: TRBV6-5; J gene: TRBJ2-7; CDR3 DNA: TGTGCCAGCAACGACAGGGTAGGGCAGTACGAGCAGTACTTC; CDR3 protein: CASNDRVGQYEQYF
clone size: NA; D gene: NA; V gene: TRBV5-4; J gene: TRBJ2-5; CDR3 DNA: TGTGCCAGCAGCTCTATGCCGGAAGAGACCCAGTACTTC; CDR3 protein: CASSSMPEETQYF
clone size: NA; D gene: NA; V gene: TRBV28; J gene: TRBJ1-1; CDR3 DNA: TGTGCCAGCAACCTCGGGCTAAACACTGAAGCTTTCTTT; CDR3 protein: CASNLGLNTEAFF
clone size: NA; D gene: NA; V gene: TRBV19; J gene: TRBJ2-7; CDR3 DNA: TGTGCCAGTAGACCGAGGGACATCTCAAGGGACGAGCAGTACTTC; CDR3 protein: CASRPRDISRDEQYF
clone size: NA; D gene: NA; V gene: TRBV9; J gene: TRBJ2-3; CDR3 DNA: TGTGCCAGCACCCCTTCACTAGTCACAGATACGCAGTATTTT; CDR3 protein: CASTPSLVTDTQYF
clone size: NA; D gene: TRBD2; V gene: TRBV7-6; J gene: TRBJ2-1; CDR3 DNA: TGTGCCAGCAGCTTAATTGCGGGATCGGGGGGTGAGCAGTTCTTC; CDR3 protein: CASSLIAGSGGEQFF
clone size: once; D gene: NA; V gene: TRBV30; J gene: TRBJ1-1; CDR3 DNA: TGTGCCTGGCAGCGACAGGACACTGAAGCTTTCTTT; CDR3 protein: CAWQRQDTEAFF
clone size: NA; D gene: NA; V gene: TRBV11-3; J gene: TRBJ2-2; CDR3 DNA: TGTGCCAGCAGCTTAGATCAGGGGGGGTCAGCGAACACCGGGGAGCTGTTTTTT; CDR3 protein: CASSLDQGGSANTGELFF
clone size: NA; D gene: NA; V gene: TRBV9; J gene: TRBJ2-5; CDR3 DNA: TGTGCCAGCAGCCCAGACTTAGGGGATGAGACCCAGTACTTC; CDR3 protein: CASSPDLGDETQYF
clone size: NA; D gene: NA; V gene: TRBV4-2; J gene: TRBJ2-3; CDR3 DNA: TGTGCCAGCAGCCCATTCCAGGGAGGAACAGATACGCAGTATTTT; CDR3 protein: CASSPFQGGTDTQYF
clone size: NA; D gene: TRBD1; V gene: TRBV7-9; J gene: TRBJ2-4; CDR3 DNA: TGTGCCAGCAGCCCGGGACAGAGTTATGGCAAAAACATTCAGTACTTC; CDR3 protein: CASSPGQSYGKNIQYF
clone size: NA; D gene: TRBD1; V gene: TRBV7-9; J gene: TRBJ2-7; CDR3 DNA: TGTGCCAGCAGCTTAGGGACAGGGGGGGACTTC; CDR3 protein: CASSLGTGGDF
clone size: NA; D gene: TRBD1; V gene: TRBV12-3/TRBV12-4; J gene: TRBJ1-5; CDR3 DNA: TGTGCCAGCAGGGGACAGGGGAATCAGCCCCAGCATTTT; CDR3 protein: CASRGQGNQPQHF
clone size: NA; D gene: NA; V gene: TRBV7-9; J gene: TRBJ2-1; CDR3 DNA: TGTGCCAGCAGCTCCTCTAAAGGCCTGTTCTTC; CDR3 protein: CASSSSKGLFF
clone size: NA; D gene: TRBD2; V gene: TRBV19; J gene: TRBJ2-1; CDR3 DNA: TGTGCCAGTAGTCGCGGGCTAGCGGGAGGACGAAGTCGCGGGTATGAGCAGTTCTTC; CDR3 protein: CASSRGLAGGRSRGYEQFF
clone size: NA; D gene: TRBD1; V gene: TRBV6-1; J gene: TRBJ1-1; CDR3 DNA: TGTGCCAGCAGTGAACCGGACAGGGGGCGCGAAGACACTGAAGCTTTCTTT; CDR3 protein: CASSEPDRGREDTEAFF
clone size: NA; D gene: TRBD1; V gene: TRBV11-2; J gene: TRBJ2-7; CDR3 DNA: TGTGCCAGCAGCGCCCCCGGGACAGCCTCTGGGGGTTACGAGCAGTACTTC; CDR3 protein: CASSAPGTASGGYEQYF
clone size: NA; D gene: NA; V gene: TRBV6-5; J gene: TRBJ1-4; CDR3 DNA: TGTGCCAGCAGTCGACCAACTGGGGAAAAACTGTTTTTT; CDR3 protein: CASSRPTGEKLFF
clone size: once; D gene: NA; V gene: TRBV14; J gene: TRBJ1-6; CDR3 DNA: TGTGCCAGCAGCACCCGACAGATCAGTTCACCCCTCCACTTT; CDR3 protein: CASSTRQISSPLHF
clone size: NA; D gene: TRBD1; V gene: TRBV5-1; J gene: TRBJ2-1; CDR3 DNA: TGCGCCAGCAGCTCACGATGGACAGGGACTCACAATGAGCAGTTCTTC; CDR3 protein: CASSSRWTGTHNEQFF
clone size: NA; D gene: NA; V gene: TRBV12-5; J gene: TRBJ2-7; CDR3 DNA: TGTGCTAGTGGGTCGGGCCTCTACGAGCAGTACTTC; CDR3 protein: CASGSGLYEQYF
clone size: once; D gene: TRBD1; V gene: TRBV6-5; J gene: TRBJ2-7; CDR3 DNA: TGTGCCAGCAGTTACTCCGGCATCGACAGGGTTGAGCAGTACTTC; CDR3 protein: CASSYSGIDRVEQYF
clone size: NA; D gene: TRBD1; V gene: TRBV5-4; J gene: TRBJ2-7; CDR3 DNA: TGTGCCAGCAGTTGGGACAGGAGCTACGAGCAGTACTTC; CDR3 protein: CASSWDRSYEQYF
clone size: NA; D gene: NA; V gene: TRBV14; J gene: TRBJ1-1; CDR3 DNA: TGTGCCAGCAGCCGCAGGGTTTTGAGTACGGCTTTCTTT; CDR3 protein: CASSRRVLSTAFF
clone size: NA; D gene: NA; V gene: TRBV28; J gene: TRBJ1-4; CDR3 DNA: TGTGCCAGCAGTTCTCCCCTGACGGACACTAATGAAAAACTGTTTTTT; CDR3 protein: CASSSPLTDTNEKLFF